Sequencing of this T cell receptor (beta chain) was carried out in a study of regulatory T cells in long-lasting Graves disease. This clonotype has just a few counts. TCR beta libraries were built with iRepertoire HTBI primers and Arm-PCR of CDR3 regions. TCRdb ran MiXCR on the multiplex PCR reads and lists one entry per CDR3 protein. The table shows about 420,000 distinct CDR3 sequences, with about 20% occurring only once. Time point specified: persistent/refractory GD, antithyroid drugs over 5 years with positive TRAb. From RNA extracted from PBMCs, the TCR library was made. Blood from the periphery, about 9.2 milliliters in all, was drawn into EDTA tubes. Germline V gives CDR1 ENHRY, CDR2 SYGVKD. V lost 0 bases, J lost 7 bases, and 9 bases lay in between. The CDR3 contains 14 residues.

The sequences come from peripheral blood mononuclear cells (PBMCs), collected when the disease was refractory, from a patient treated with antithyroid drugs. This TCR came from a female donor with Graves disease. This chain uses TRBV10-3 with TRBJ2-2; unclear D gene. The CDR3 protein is CAISESGENGELFF. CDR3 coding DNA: TGTGCCATCAGTGAGTCTGGAGAAAACGGGGAGCTGTTTTTT.